The clone carrying this TCR beta chain has more than one count but fewer than ten. Germline and junction disagree at one end, which may indicate a read error. This sample was included in a study of CD8+CD57+ T cells in acquired aplastic anemia. Germline CDR1 ENHRY, CDR2 SYGVKD. The CDR3 has 17 amino acids. TCR beta VDJ and CDR3 profiles were obtained from a genomic DNA template. TCRdb passed the reads through MiXCR, listing each CDR3 protein once. The table includes roughly 120,000 distinct CDR3 sequences, about 60% detected once. Patients chosen for sequencing had CD8+CD57+ cells that had expanded, as shown by flow cytometry. All patients had severe acquired aplastic anemia.

This TCR was sampled from a human donor with aplastic anemia. The V call is TRBV10-3, the J call TRBJ2-3; D may be TRBD2 (5 bases). Sequenced material: sorted CD4+, CD8+, or CD8+CD57+ T cells (not recorded which) from PBMCs. The CDR3 bases are TGTGCCACCAGTGATTTCCCAACTAGTCGAGTAACAGATACGCAGTATTTT. Translation: CATSDFPTSRVTDTQYF.